The clone carrying this T cell receptor (delta chain) was counted only a few times. The protein given by TCRdb reflects a much larger clone and differs at residue 7 from this DNA's translation, likely from a read error; the protein shown is the DNA's translation. These data originate in a study of gamma-delta T cells after stem cell transplantation. TCRdb re-processed the RT-PCR reads via CATT. The sample includes 1,500 to 2,000 delta-chain clones, less than 6.5% of them seen just once. This CDR3 region has 17 residues. The germline gives CDR1 TSWWSYY, CDR2 QGS. Trimming left V 2 bases short and J 7 bases short, with 23 bases between.

The chain joins TRDV1 to TRDJ1; D might be TRDD3 (6 bases). The sequencing input was gamma-delta T cells. The receptor comes from a human donor. It is not recorded whose cells these are; they may come from a transplant donor. CDR3 sequence reads: CALGETEIRPYTGKLIF. DNA of the CDR3: TGTGCTCTTGGGGAAACCGAGATACGTCCTTACACGGGTAAACTCATCTTT.